This T cell receptor beta chain comes out of a study of blood T cells in healthy people across ages. Study-level points and caveats: Naive and antigen-experienced cells could not be conclusively compared, given unsorted PBMCs.

Germline V gene lookup returns CDR1 SQVTM and CDR2 ANQGSEA. The CDR3 runs to 12 residues. Trimming removed 8 bases from V and 3 bases from J, with 14 bases in between. It was with a sample-barcoded 5' primer and a J-beta primer mix that a second PCR of roughly 7 to 12 cycles was run. All cDNA molecules were each tagged by a template-switch adaptor with 12 random nucleotides. TCRdb analysed the 5' RACE reads with MiXCR anew, one entry per CDR3 protein. The sample yields about 780,000 distinct CDR3 sequences, around a quarter seen once. This clonotype appeared many times. Its matching antigen is unknown. These same records also appear under a second study, on T cells of mothers and their children. That report notes: Amplification in the second PCR used the M1S primer, which added sample barcodes and 2-4 random nucleotides. The authors found no persistent microchimeric T cell clones.

The clonotype originates from a boy aged 5-17 years in good health. Sequenced: blood. The V and J genes are TRBV29-1 and TRBJ2-7; TRBD1 might be the D (6 bases). CDR3 DNA: TGCAGCTCCCGGGACACTTTCTACGAGCAGTACTTC. As protein: CSSRDTFYEQYF.